The T cell receptor (beta chain) described here comes from a study of blood T cell repertoires in COVID-19. Study-level information: Some COVID-19 samples were acute and others convalescent; all came from the United States, Italy and Spain. Sources were T cells, B-cell-depleted T cells, or PBMCs; the material itself was cDNA or gDNA.

As processed by the authors: Amplification from reference gene primers served as the basis for estimated nucleated cell counts. Libraries were prepared by immunoSEQ multiplex PCR; TCRdb keeps only in-frame clonotypes and omits some of them. D and trimming come from the DNA, and the V and J calls and clone size come from that table. The sample carries under 300,000 clones, about 90% recorded once. Losses at the gene ends were 0 bases for V and 8 bases for J; bases not matched to a gene: 4. CDR1 is SQVTM, CDR2 ANQGSEA, per germline. The CDR3 runs to 14 residues. The receptor comes from a man aged 60-69 years who had recovered from COVID-19. Sequencing was carried out using peripheral blood. The chain recombines TRBV29-1 with TRBJ1-4; 9 bases line up with TRBD1. This CDR3 is CSVEEGTGLEKLFF. CDR3 DNA sequence: TGCAGCGTTGAAGAAGGGACAGGGCTGGAAAAACTGTTTTTT. The variable domain in full, completed from reference TRBV29-1 and TRBJ1-4, reads SAVISQKPSRDICQRGTSLTIQCQVDSQVTMMFWYRQQPGQSLTLIATANQGSEATYESGFVIDKFPISRPNLTFSTLTVSNMSPEDSSIYLCSVEEGTGLEKLFFGSGTQLSVL.